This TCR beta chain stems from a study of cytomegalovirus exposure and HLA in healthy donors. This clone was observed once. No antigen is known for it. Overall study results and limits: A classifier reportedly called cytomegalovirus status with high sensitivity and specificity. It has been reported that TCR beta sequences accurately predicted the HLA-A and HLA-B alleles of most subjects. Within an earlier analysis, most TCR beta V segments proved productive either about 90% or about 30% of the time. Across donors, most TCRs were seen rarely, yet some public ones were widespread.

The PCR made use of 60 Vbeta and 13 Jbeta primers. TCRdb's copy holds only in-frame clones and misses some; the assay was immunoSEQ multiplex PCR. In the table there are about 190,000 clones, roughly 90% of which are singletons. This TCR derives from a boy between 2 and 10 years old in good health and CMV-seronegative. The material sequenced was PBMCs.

In DNA, the CDR3 is TGCAGCGTTGGCGGGACCGTTACAGATACGCAGTATTTT. This translates into CSVGGTVTDTQYF. V gene TRBV29-1 combines with J gene TRBJ2-3, with D possibly being TRBD2 (6 bases). This CDR3 is built from 13 residues. CDR1 SQVTM and CDR2 ANQGSEA come from the germline V gene. V was trimmed by 4 bases and J by 3 bases, leaving 11 bases between them.